The clone carrying this T cell receptor beta chain was seen once. This sample is part of a study of blood T cell repertoires in COVID-19. With V trimmed by 1 base and J by 5 bases, 2 bases remained unmatched. The germline CDR1 and CDR2 sequences are LGHNA and YNFKEQ. CDR3 length: 14 residues. Source study methods: The assay estimated nucleated cells by amplifying reference gene primers. Profiled with immunoSEQ multiplex PCR; TCRdb holds only in-frame clones, not every one. The DNA gave D and trimming, while V, J and clone size come from that table. Of around 110,000 clones in the sample, over 65% are singletons; the top ten hold 6% to 6.5%.

The chain links TRBV4-2 to TRBJ2-4, with TRBD2 identical over 7 bases. The sequence came from a man at least 80 years old with COVID-19, enrolled during active disease. Sample: peripheral blood. The CDR3 loop is CASSQAREENIQYF. CDR3 coding DNA: TGTGCCAGCAGCCAAGCACGGGAGGAAAACATTCAGTACTTC.